Sequencing of this T cell receptor (beta chain) was carried out in a study of OX40 agonist ivuxolimab in advanced cancers. Study context: Patients with hepatocellular carcinoma, melanoma, renal cell or head and neck cancer made up the dose-escalation patients. Prior checkpoint blockade (anti-PD-1, anti-PD-L1 or anti-CTLA-4) was permitted; approximately 40% had it.

Using immunoSEQ multiplex PCR, the repertoire was profiled, and TCRdb retains in-frame clones only, with some absent. The top ten clones hold over 0.3% of a sample with roughly 75,000 clones, roughly nine tenths of them seen once. Study outcomes and limitations: Blood T cells, both CD4+ and CD8+, expanded clonally by week 6 at 0.1 to 3.0 mg/kg.

Points on this clone: What it recognizes is unknown.

Trimming pared 2 bases from V and 0 bases from J, leaving 7 bases between. Germline V gene lookup returns CDR1 SGHRS and CDR2 YFSETQ. The CDR3 loop spans 14 amino acids. The starting material was CD4+ or CD8+ T cells sorted from blood, obtained in a trial of the OX40 agonist ivuxolimab. The clonotype originates from an adult with an advanced solid tumor such as melanoma, head and neck, liver or kidney cancer. The chain links TRBV5-1 to TRBJ2-3; no clear D. The DNA for the CDR3 is TGCGCCAGCAGCTTCGGACGAAGCACAGATACGCAGTATTTT. Translating it yields CASSFGRSTDTQYF.